These 12 T cell receptor beta chains came from one sample sequenced in a study of blood T cells in healthy people across ages. A second PCR, run for roughly 7 to 11 cycles, used a sample-barcoded 5' primer plus a J-beta primer mix. TCRdb reprocessed the 5' RACE reads with MiXCR, giving one entry per CDR3 protein. The sample contains approximately 1.5 million distinct CDR3 sequences, roughly 32% of which appear only once. The sequencing sample was made of blood. The receptors here all came from a woman aged 30 to 39 in good health.

The chain joins TRBV6-4 to TRBJ2-5; D perhaps matches TRBD2 (7 bases). Germline V CDR1 and CDR2: MRHNA, SNTAGT. The CDR3 contains 17 residues. The V end lost 11 bases, the J end lost 2 bases, and 27 bases lay between the germline ends. Here the CDR3 reads CAVAPGGPPYPQETQYF. In DNA form, the CDR3 reads TGTGCCGTCGCCCCCGGGGGGCCACCGTATCCGCAAGAGACCCAGTACTTC.

This clonotype was found a few times. The chain links TRBV9 to TRBJ2-7; maybe TRBD1 (5 bases). Germline loops: CDR1 SGDLS, CDR2 YYNGEE. This CDR3 region has 15 residues. V lost 0 bases and J lost 5, with 15 bases in between. CDR3 sequence: CASSVEFAGFNEQYF. CDR3 in DNA: TGTGCCAGCAGCGTAGAATTCGCAGGGTTTAACGAGCAGTACTTC.

The chain is built from TRBV9 and TRBJ2-5, with 12 bases lining up with TRBD2. V lost 0 bases and J lost 9; bases outside the gene matches: 9. This CDR3 comprises 16 residues. Germline CDR1 and CDR2: SGDLS and YYNGEE. The CDR3, as DNA: TGTGCCAGCAGCGTAGGCCCACTAGCGGGGGGTCGGGCCCAGTACTTC. It codes for CASSVGPLAGGRAQYF.

This clonotype was seen at least ten times. This sequence joins TRBV10-1 and TRBJ2-1; D not certain. CDR1 and CDR2 (germline): WNHNN, SYGVQD (reference sequence). CDR3 size: 13 residues. Trimming shortened V by 2 bases and J by 10 bases, and 12 bases separated the two germline ends. The CDR3, as DNA: TGCGCCAGCAGTGAGGGGGAATACACGGAGCAGTTCTTC. This codes for CASSEGEYTEQFF.

This clonotype was counted only a few times. The chain employs TRBV7-8 and TRBJ2-7, with D possibly TRBD2 on 9 matching bases. Between the trimmed V and J ends, which lost 1 base and 2 bases, there was a span of 27 bases. Germline CDR1 is SGHVS and CDR2 is FQNEAQ. This CDR3 contains 20 residues. The CDR3 loop is CASSLEHRGTSLLLAYEQYF. CDR3 bases: TGTGCCAGCAGCTTAGAACACAGGGGGACTAGCTTACTTCTTGCCTACGAGCAGTACTTC.

The chain joins TRBV6-6 to TRBJ1-2; a weak D match, TRBD1 (5 bases). Germline V gene data show CDR1 as MNHNY and CDR2 as SVGAGI (reference sequence). CDR3 size: 13 residues. V lost 0 bases to trimming and J lost 11 bases, with 13 bases between them. Written as DNA, the CDR3 is TGTGCCAGCAGTTACTCGTCCGACAGAGATTACACCTTC. This translates into CASSYSSDRDYTF.

The rearrangement links TRBV12-3 or TRBV12-4 to TRBJ2-4; 9 bases line up with TRBD1. Losses at the gene ends were 4 bases for V and 0 bases for J; bases not matched to a gene: 7. The CDR3 contains 17 residues. CDR3 sequence (DNA): TGTGCCAGCAGTTCGGTGGGACAGGGACTAGCCAAAAACATTCAGTACTTC. This gives the protein CASSSVGQGLAKNIQYF.

In its sample, this clonotype was seen once. The chain carries TRBV6-6 and TRBJ1-2; D is ambiguous. V was cut by 2 bases and J by 4 bases, with 14 bases left in between. Germline CDR1 is MNHNY and CDR2 is SVGAGI (reference sequence). This CDR3 has 15 amino acids. CDR3 sequence reads: CASSYESGGRYGYTF. CDR3 nucleotides: TGTGCCAGCAGTTACGAATCGGGTGGGCGCTATGGCTACACCTTC.

This clonotype was found many times. The rearrangement links TRBV29-1 to TRBJ1-2, with D hard to call. Germline V gene lookup returns CDR1 SQVTM and CDR2 ANQGSEA. The CDR3 is made up of 14 amino acids. Between the trimmed V and J ends, which lost 6 bases and 4 bases, there was a span of 18 bases. CDR3 region: CSVEARDPPYGYTF. In DNA form, the CDR3 reads TGCAGCGTGGAGGCCCGGGATCCGCCCTATGGCTACACCTTC.

The sample holds a few counts of this clonotype. The chain recombines TRBV27 with TRBJ2-5, with 12 bases identical to TRBD2. Unmatched junction bases numbered 9, after V lost 5 bases and J lost 11 bases. CDR1 is MNHEY and CDR2 is SMNVEV in the germline V gene (reference sequence). CDR3 length equals 14 residues. Here the CDR3 DNA reads TGTGCCAGCAGTCAAGGACTAGCGGGAAGGGAGCAGTACTTC. It specifies CASSQGLAGREQYF.

This chain links TRBV7-9 with TRBJ2-7, with 11 bases fitting TRBD1. The trim removed 2 bases at V and 9 bases at J, leaving 18 bases unmatched. Per the germline V gene, CDR1 is SEHNR and CDR2 is FQNEAQ (reference sequence). The CDR3 contains 18 residues. The CDR3 DNA is TGTGCCAGCAGCTTACGGACAGGGGGCTTGGGGTACTACGAGTGGCAGTACTTC. Translated, it gives CASSLRTGGLGYYEWQYF.

The chain has TRBV6-2 or TRBV6-3 and TRBJ2-7, with 16 bases aligning to TRBD2. The CDR3 extends over 16 amino acids. From germline, CDR1 is MNHEY and CDR2 SVGEGT. Trimming removed 7 bases from V and 3 bases from J; junction bases left unmatched: 6. The CDR3 reads CASKGLAGGPFYEQYF. As DNA, the CDR3 is TGTGCCAGCAAGGGACTAGCGGGAGGGCCTTTCTACGAGCAGTACTTC.